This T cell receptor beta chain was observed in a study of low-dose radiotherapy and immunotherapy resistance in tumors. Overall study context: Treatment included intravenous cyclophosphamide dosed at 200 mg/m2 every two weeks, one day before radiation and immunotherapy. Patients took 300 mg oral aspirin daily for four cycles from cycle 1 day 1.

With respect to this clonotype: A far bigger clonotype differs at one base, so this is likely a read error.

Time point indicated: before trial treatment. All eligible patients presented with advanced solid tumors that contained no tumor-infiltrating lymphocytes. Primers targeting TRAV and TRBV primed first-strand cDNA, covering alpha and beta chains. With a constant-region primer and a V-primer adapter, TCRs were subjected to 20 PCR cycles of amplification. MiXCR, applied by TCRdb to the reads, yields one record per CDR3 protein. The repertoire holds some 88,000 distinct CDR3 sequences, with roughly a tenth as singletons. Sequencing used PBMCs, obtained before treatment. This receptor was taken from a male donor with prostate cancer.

CDR3 region: CVSSHNRLGAYGYTF. In nucleotides, the CDR3 is TGTGTCAGCAGTCACAATCGGCTCGGGGCCTATGGCTACACCTTC. The V and J genes are TRBV27 and TRBJ1-2; D might be TRBD1 (5 bases). Germline V gene lookup returns CDR1 MNHEY and CDR2 SMNVEV (reference sequence). This CDR3 contains 15 residues.